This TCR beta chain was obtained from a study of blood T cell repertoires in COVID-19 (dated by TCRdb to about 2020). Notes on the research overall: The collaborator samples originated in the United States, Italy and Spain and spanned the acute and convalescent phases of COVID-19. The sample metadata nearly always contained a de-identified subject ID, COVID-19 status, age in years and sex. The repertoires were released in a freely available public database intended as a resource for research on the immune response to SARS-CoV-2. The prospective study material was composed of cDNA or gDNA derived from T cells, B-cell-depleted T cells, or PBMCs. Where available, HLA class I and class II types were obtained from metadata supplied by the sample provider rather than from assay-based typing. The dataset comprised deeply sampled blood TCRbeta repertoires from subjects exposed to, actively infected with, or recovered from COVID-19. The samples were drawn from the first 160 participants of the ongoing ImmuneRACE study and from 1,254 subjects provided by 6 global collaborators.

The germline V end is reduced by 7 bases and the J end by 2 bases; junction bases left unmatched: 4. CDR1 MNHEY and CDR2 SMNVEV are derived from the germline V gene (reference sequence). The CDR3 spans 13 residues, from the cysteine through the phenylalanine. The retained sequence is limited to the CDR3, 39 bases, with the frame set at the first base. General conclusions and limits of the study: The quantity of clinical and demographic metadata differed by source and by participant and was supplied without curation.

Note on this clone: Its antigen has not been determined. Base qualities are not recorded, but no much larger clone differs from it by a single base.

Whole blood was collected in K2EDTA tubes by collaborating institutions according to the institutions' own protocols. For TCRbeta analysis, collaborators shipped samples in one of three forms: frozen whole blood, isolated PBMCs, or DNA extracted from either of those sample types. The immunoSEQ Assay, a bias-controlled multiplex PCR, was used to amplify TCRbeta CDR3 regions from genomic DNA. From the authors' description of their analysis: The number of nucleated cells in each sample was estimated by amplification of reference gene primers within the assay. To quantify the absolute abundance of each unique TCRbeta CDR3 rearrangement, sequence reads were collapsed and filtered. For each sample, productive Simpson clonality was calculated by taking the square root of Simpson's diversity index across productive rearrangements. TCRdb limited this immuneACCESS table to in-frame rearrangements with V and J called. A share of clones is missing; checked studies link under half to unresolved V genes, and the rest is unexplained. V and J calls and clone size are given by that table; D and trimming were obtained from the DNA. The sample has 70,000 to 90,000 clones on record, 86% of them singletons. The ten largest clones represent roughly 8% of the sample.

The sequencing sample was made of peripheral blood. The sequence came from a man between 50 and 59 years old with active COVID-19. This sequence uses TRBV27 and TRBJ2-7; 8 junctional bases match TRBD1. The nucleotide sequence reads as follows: TGTGCCAGCAAGGGACAGGCCACCTACGAGCAGTACTTC. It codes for CASKGQATYEQYF.